The text below deals with one T cell receptor (beta chain). The target antigen is unknown. The time point here: persistent/refractory GD, antithyroid drugs over 5 years with positive TRAb. The TCR library used RNA extracted from PBMCs. The data are from a study of regulatory T cells in long-lasting Graves disease. Study context: The definition of persistent Graves' disease was over 5 years of antithyroid drugs with positive TSH receptor antibodies. Study-wide results and caveats: Favored usage of TRBV28, TRBJ1-2 and TRBJ2-5 was recorded in persistent disease. Among persistent patients, a larger number of public clonotypes were shared (about 3,000) than among newly diagnosed patients (about 950). TCR diversity in persistent Graves' patients was below that of newly diagnosed ones.

CDR3-region Arm-PCR and iRepertoire HTBI primers produced the TCR beta libraries. TCRdb passed the multiplex PCR reads through MiXCR, listing each CDR3 protein once. The sample lists over 450,000 distinct CDR3 sequences, 20% to 25% occurring once. CDR1 and CDR2 from the germline V gene are SGHVS and FNYEAQ. The CDR3 extends over 16 amino acids. The V and J ends lost 8 bases and 0 bases respectively, with 17 bases between them. The input for sequencing was peripheral blood mononuclear cells (PBMCs), taken when the disease was refractory, from a patient treated with antithyroid drugs. The chain has TRBV7-6 and TRBJ1-3; D is unresolved. This receptor was obtained from a female donor with Graves disease. In nucleotides, the CDR3 is TGTGCCAGCGGCGGGCCACAAGTTAGCTCTGGAAACACCATATATTTT. Translation gives CASGGPQVSSGNTIYF.